Described below is a single T cell receptor (beta chain) sequence and its context. It has no known antigen specificity. The input lacks base qualities; no much larger clone sits a single base away. The data are from a study of shared clonotypes between healthy human individuals (dated by TCRdb to the early 2020s). About the full investigation: The cohort included three men and two women between 18 and 49 years of age. Blood TCR repertoires of five healthy adults were deeply sequenced to estimate repertoire size and the extent of clonotype sharing between individuals. To increase sequencing depth and limit assay-specific biases, TCR repertoire library preparation and sequencing were carried out by different laboratories using diverse techniques. Leukapheresis yielded between about 0.94 and 10 billion PBMCs per donor. Broad study findings and their caveats: Based on pairwise subsampling, the degree of clonotype sharing among donors was expected to be affected by sequencing depth. The genetic and exposure-history diversity represented was limited by the small number of donors. Sampling was limited to blood, and TCR repertoires in tissue likely differ from TCR repertoires in blood.

Healthy HIV-negative adults with no recently reported acute infections or vaccinations were included as donors. All donors were Caucasian adults living in Nashville, Tennessee, USA. For unsorted samples, some 87 million PBMCs were counted, and genomic DNA was extracted using the QIAamp DNA Blood Mini kit. Blood was obtained by leukapheresis, after which PBMCs were separated by Ficoll-Histopaque density gradient centrifugation and cryopreserved in liquid nitrogen vapor phase. TCR CDR3 regions were amplified from genomic DNA by multiplex PCR using the deep immunoSEQ assay. Genomic DNA extracted from each cell subset was distributed evenly over all wells of several immunoSEQ 96-well plates, and each plate served as one replicate. For unsorted PBMC, 250 to 350 ng genomic DNA, equal to 30,000 or so T cell genomes, was loaded into each replicate PCR. Ten immunoSEQ deep assay plates were used to sequence unsorted PBMC genomic DNA. Purified libraries were quantified with a Qubit 3.0 fluorometer, sized on a Bioanalyzer 2100, and re-quantified with the KAPA Library Quantification kit. A separate single-read 150-cycle Illumina NextSeq 550 flow cell was used to sequence each immunoSEQ 96-well plate. Concerning the study's data processing: Because the immunoSEQ output included only junctional sequences and no quality scores, the filtering could not be the same as the filtering used for full-length reads. Sequences were annotated with PyIR, a Python wrapper for IgBLAST v1.9, and V/J genes and CDR3 were assigned using IMGT germline references. Reads were removed for weak V/J assignments (E-value above 1e-6), missing CDR3, stop codons, out-of-frame junctions, or ambiguous translated residues. V3J clonotypes were defined by identical inferred V gene, J gene, and CDR3 amino acid sequence. Percentage overlap between repertoires was computed as shared unique clonotypes divided by the size of the smaller repertoire. Three approaches were used to assess repertoire richness: RTK rarefaction, the Chao1 estimator, and Recon v2.1 estimates of unobserved clonotypes. This immuneACCESS table, as held by TCRdb, lists in-frame sequences with V and J called but not all clones. Of the missing ones, under half trace to an unresolved V gene in checked studies; the others have no known cause. V, J and clone size were drawn from that table, and D and trimming were deduced from the DNA. Across this sample there are 400,000 to 500,000 clones, with 70% to 80% seen only once. The ten top clones hold about 12% of the sample.

The germline V gene supplies CDR1 SGHDN and CDR2 FVKESK. The CDR3 covers 13 residues, taking in both the cysteine and the phenylalanine. Solely the CDR3 DNA is kept, with 39 bases framed from the first base. Cut back by 5 bases and 7 bases, the V and J ends lie 12 bases apart. The origin of this receptor is a woman aged 40 to 49 in good health. Some clones in this sample may be carry-over from other donors' samples. The rearranged chain carries TRBV14 and TRBJ1-5; the D gene is perhaps TRBD1, from 5 matching bases. The specimen sequenced was PBMCs. The nucleotide sequence reads TGTGCCAGCAGCAACCTGCAGGGACAGCCCCAGCATTTT. Its product reads: CASSNLQGQPQHF.